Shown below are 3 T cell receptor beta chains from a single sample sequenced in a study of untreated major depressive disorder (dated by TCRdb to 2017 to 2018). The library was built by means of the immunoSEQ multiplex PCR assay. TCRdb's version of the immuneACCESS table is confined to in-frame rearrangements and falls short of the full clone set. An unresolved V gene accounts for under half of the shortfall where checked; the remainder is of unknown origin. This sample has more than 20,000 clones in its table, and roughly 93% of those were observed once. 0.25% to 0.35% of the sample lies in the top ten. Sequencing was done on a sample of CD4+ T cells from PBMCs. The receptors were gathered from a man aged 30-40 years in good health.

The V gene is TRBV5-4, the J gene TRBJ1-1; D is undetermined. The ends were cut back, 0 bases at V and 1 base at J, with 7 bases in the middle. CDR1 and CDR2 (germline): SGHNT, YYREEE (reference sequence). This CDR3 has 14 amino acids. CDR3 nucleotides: TGTGCCAGCAGCTTGGTTGGCACGAACACTGAAGCTTTCTTT. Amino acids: CASSLVGTNTEAFF.

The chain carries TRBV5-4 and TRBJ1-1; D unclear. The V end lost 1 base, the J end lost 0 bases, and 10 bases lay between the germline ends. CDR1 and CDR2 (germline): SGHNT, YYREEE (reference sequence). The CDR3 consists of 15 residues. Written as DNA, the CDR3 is TGTGCCAGCAGCTTGTGGGTTAGGGTGAACACTGAAGCTTTCTTT. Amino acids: CASSLWVRVNTEAFF.

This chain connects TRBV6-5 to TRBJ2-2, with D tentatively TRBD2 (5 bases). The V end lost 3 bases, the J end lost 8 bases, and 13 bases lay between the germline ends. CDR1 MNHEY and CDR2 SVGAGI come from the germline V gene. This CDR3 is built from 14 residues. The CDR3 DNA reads TGTGCCAGCAGTTATAATCGTGGCGGGGGGGAGCTGTTTTTT. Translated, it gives CASSYNRGGGELFF.